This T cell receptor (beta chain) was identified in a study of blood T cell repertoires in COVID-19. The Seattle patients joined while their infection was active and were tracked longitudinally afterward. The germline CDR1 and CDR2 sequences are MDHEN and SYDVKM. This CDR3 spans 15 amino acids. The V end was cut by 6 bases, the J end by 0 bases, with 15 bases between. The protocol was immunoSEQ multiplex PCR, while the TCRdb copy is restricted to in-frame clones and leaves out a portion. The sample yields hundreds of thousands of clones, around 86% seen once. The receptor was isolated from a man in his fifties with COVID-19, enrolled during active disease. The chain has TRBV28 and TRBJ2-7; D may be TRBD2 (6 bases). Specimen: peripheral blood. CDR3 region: CASRLGGLGSYEQYF. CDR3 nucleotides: TGTGCCAGCAGGCTCGGGGGATTAGGCTCCTACGAGCAGTACTTC.